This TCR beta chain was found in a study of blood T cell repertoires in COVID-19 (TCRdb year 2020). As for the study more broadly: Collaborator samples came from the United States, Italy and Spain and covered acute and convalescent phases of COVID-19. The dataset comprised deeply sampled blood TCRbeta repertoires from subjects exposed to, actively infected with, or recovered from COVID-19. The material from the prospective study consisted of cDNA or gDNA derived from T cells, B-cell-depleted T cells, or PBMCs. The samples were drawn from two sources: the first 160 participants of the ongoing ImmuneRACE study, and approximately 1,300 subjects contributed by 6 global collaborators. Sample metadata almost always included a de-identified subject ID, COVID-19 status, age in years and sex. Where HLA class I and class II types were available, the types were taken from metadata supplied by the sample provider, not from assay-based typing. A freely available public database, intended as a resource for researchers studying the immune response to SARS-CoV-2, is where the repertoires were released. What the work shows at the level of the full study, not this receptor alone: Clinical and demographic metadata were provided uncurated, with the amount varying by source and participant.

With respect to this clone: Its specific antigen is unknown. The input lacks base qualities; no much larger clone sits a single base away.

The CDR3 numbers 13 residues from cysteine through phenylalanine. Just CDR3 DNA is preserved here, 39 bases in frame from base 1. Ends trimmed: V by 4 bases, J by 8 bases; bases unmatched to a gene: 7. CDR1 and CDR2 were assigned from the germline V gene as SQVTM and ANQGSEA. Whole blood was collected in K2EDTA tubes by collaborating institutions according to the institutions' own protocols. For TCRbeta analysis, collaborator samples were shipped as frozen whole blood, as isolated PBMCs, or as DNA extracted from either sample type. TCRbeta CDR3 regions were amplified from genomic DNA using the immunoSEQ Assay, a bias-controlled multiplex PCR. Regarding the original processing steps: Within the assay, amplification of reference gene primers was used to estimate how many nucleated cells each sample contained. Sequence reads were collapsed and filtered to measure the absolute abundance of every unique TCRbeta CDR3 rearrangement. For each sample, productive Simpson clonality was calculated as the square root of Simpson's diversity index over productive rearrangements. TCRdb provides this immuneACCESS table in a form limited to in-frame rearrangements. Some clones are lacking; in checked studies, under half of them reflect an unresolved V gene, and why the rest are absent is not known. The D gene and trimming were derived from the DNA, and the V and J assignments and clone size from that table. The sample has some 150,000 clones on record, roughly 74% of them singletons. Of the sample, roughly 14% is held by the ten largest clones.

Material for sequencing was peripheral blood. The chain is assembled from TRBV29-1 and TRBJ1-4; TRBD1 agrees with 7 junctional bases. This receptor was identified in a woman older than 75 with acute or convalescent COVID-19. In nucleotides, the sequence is TGCAGCGTTGTAGGACAGGAGAGGGAAAAACTGTTTTTT. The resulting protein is CSVVGQEREKLFF.